Here is one TCR beta chain with its context. The antigen remains undetermined. Libraries were prepared by immunoSEQ multiplex PCR; TCRdb keeps only in-frame clonotypes and omits some of them. The table shows 170,000 or so clones, with 90% occurring only once. This CDR3 comprises 13 residues. V was cut by 5 bases and J by 9 bases, with 16 bases left in between. The germline CDR1 and CDR2 sequences are SGHTA and FQGNSA. This record belongs to a study of T cell responses to AZD1222 COVID-19 vaccine. Whole-study results and caveats: Spike-wide vaccine-associated CD4 TCRs dominated at 160-218 and 743-854.

The chain employs TRBV7-2 and TRBJ1-2; TRBD1 is a possible D gene (5 bases). The sample was peripheral blood, taken on day 0 of AZD1222 vaccination. The source of this sequence is an adult in good health. The CDR3 DNA follows: TGTGCCAGCAGCCCACATGGGGCGGGTAGCTACACCTTC. Amino acids: CASSPHGAGSYTF.